One sample yielded the 9 T cell receptor beta chains listed below, sequenced in a study of blood T cell repertoires in COVID-19. Some clones are missing from TCRdb's copy, which holds only in-frame ones; the method was immunoSEQ multiplex PCR. The sample has about 300,000 clones; roughly 86% are singletons. Sequencing used peripheral blood. The receptors were sampled from a woman aged 25 to 39 with COVID-19, enrolled during active disease.

This clone was recorded only once. The rearrangement links TRBV5-5 to TRBJ1-2, with 11 bases aligning to TRBD1. The CDR3 totals 14 residues. V lost 6 bases to trimming and J lost 6 bases; unmatched junction nucleotides: 7. The germline V gene encodes CDR1 SGHKS and CDR2 YYEKEE (reference sequence). CDR3 bases: TGTGCCAGCACCGGGACAGGGGGATTTCATGGCTACACCTTC. It yields the protein CASTGTGGFHGYTF. Full variable domain (outside the CDR3, taken from reference TRBV5-5 and TRBJ1-2): DAGVTQSPTHLIKTRGQQVTLRCSPISGHKSVSWYQQVLGQGPQFIFQYYEKEERGRGNFPDRFSARQFPNYSSELNVNALLLGDSALYLCASTGTGGFHGYTFGSGTRLTVV.

The V and J genes are TRBV4-1 and TRBJ1-1; the D is unclear. This CDR3 comprises 16 residues. Deletions cut 4 bases from V and 1 base from J, with 16 bases between. Looked up from germline, CDR1 is MGHRA and CDR2 is YSYEKL. CDR3 coding DNA: TGCGCCAGCAGCCGGCCCGGTAGAGACAAGAACACTGAAGCTTTCTTT. Protein product: CASSRPGRDKNTEAFF.

The count of this clone is one. This chain links TRBV2 with TRBJ2-2; unclear D gene. V gave up 3 bases and J gave up 3 bases, with 5 bases separating them. This CDR3 has 13 residues. Germline V CDR1 and CDR2: SNHLY, FYNNEI. In nucleotides, the CDR3 is TGTGCCAGCAGTGACCGAGACACCGGGGAGCTGTTTTTT. Translated: CASSDRDTGELFF.

V and J are TRBV5-4 and TRBJ2-2; the D gene is possibly TRBD2 (7 bases). The CDR3 has 17 residues. Trimming shortened V by 3 bases and J by 3 bases, and 18 bases separated the two germline ends. Germline values: CDR1 SGHNT, CDR2 YYREEE (reference sequence). CDR3 bases: TGTGCCAGCAGCTGGGGGGGGGCATACCCGGACACCGGGGAGCTGTTTTTT. It specifies CASSWGGAYPDTGELFF.

The V call is TRBV7-6, the J call TRBJ2-1; perhaps TRBD2 as D (6 bases). CDR1 and CDR2 (germline): SGHVS, FNYEAQ. V lost 1 base and J 12 bases, leaving 19 bases between the germline ends. The CDR3 sequence is 15 residues long. The CDR3 coding sequence is TGTGCCAGCAGCTTAGTCGGCGGGGTCTCGGCTGGGCAGTTCTTC. Translated, it gives CASSLVGGVSAGQFF.

V gene TRBV5-4 combines with J gene TRBJ2-3; 14 nucleotides agree with TRBD2. Per germline, CDR1 SGHNT and CDR2 YYREEE (reference sequence). Unmatched junction bases numbered 6, after V lost 4 bases and J lost 5 bases. The CDR3 sequence is 16 residues long. The CDR3 is CASSSRLAGGGDTQYF. Written as DNA, the CDR3 is TGTGCCAGCAGCAGTCGACTAGCGGGGGGGGGAGATACGCAGTATTTT.

V gene TRBV19 combines with J gene TRBJ2-1; unclear D gene. The CDR3 is made up of 12 amino acids. Trimming removed 5 bases from V and 4 bases from J, with 6 bases in between. Per germline, CDR1 LNHDA and CDR2 SQIVND (reference sequence). The CDR3 DNA reads as TGTGCCAGTAGTTCGAGATACAATGAGCAGTTCTTC. Translation gives CASSSRYNEQFF. Filled out from reference TRBV19 and TRBJ2-1, the complete variable domain reads DGGITQSPKYLFRKEGQNVTLSCEQNLNHDAMYWYRQDPGQGLRLIYYSQIVNDFQKGDIAEGYSVSREKKESFPLTVTSAQKNPTAFYLCASSSRYNEQFFGPGTRLTVL.

This clone occurred once. This chain connects TRBV7-6 to TRBJ1-1; possible D gene TRBD1, 6 bases. This CDR3 region has 16 residues. Germline lookup yields CDR1 SGHVS and CDR2 FNYEAQ. Trimming cost V 1 base and J 8 bases, with 20 bases left between them. CDR3 sequence: CASSLGSGASGAEAFF. CDR3 coding DNA: TGTGCCAGCAGCTTAGGGTCAGGGGCCTCCGGGGCGGAAGCTTTCTTT.

This sequence joins TRBV4-3 and TRBJ1-5; no reliable D call. This CDR3 region has 16 residues. V gave up 2 bases and J gave up 2 bases, with 13 bases separating them. Per germline, CDR1 LGHNA and CDR2 YSLEER. In nucleotides, the CDR3 is TGCGCCAGCAGCCAACCGAGGGTGATCGGCAATCAGCCCCAGCATTTT. Protein: CASSQPRVIGNQPQHF.